This T cell receptor (beta chain) came from a study of beta chain features in type 1 diabetes. Germline loops: CDR1 SGHRS, CDR2 YFSETQ. V was pared by 4 bases and J by 4 bases, with 5 bases between. The CDR3 has 11 amino acids. The sequenced template was cDNA made from the entire isolated RNA. Clones were read by immunoSEQ multiplex PCR, and TCRdb kept only the in-frame ones, dropping some. The sample holds some 240,000 clones; approximately 10% are singletons and the top ten take over 1%. Material: central memory CD4+ T cells from blood. The rearrangement links TRBV5-1 to TRBJ2-5; D is unresolved. This receptor was obtained from a man between 18 and 35 years old in good health. CDR3 nucleotide sequence: TGCGCCAGCAGCCACGGAGAGACCCAGTACTTC. Its translation is CASSHGETQYF.